These 5 T cell receptor beta chains were all obtained from the same sample, sequenced in a study of identical twins. TCRdb itself ran the 5' RACE reads through MiXCR, one entry per CDR3 protein. This table has 1.5 million to 2 million distinct CDR3 sequences, around 33% appearing once. What was sequenced was cord blood. These receptors were taken from a newborn girl in good health.

The gene calls are TRBV12-3 or TRBV12-4 and TRBJ2-3; 12 bases are shared with TRBD2. The length of the CDR3 is 18 residues. With V trimmed by 2 bases and J by 1 base, 7 bases remained unmatched. The CDR3 reads CASSLTSGRLGRTDTQYF. In nucleotides, the CDR3 is TGTGCCAGCAGTTTAACTAGCGGGAGGTTGGGACGCACAGATACGCAGTATTTT.

V gene TRBV20-1 combines with J gene TRBJ2-7; D is unclear. Germline CDR1 and CDR2: DFQATT and SNEGSKA (reference sequence). This CDR3 contains 14 residues. Trimming took off 6 bases at V and 1 base at J, with 16 bases between the two ends. The CDR3 nucleotides read TGCAGTGCGCGCGCTAGGTCCTCATCCTACGAGCAGTACTTC. This gives the protein CSARARSSSYEQYF.

This chain joins TRBV12-3 or TRBV12-4 and TRBJ1-6; TRBD1 agrees at 10 bases. With V trimmed by 1 base and J by 8 bases, 2 bases remained unmatched. The CDR3 is 15 amino acids. CDR3 sequence (DNA): TGTGCCAGCAGTTTAGAGGGGACAGGGGATTCACCCCTCCACTTT. This encodes CASSLEGTGDSPLHF.

This clonotype occurred a few times. The J gene is TRBJ2-5, the V gene TRBV20-1; 7 bases are a match to TRBD1. With V trimmed by 7 bases and J by 5 bases, 13 bases remained unmatched. CDR3 length: 14 residues. Germline V CDR1 and CDR2: DFQATT, SNEGSKA (reference sequence). CDR3 residues: CSGNLRGRLETQYF. The CDR3 DNA sequence: TGCAGTGGGAATCTCAGGGGGAGATTGGAGACCCAGTACTTC.

This CDR3 reads CSARDPGLASNEQFF. Here the CDR3 DNA reads TGCAGTGCTAGGGATCCGGGACTAGCGAGCAATGAGCAGTTCTTC. The J gene is TRBJ2-1, the V gene TRBV20-1; 10 bases align to TRBD2. The V gene's germline CDR1 is DFQATT and CDR2 SNEGSKA (reference sequence). J was trimmed by 6 bases and V by 3 bases; bases with no gene match: 8. The CDR3 totals 15 residues.